This T cell receptor (beta chain) was sequenced in a study of blood T cells in healthy people across ages. A sample-barcoded 5' primer and a J-beta primer mix were used in a second PCR of roughly 6 to 11 cycles. Each TCR beta cDNA got a 12-nucleotide random molecular identifier. Sequencing of every sample gave 2.5 million or more CDR3-containing paired-end reads. TCRdb re-called the 5' RACE reads with MiXCR, one entry per CDR3 protein. The table shows roughly 1,500,000 distinct CDR3 sequences, with approximately 40% occurring only once. Regarding this clonotype: The antigen remains undetermined.

Germline values: CDR1 SEHNR, CDR2 FQNEAQ (reference sequence). The CDR3 contains 11 residues. Germline trimming cut 5 bases from V and 14 bases from J; bases unmatched to any gene: 7. Study-wide results and limits: Observed TCR beta diversity per million T cells went down as age went up. This fall followed a roughly linear course with age.

The clonotype originates from a woman in her late teens or twenties in good health. The chain employs TRBV7-9 and TRBJ2-3, with 7 bases that match TRBD2. Sequencing used blood. CDR3 coding DNA: TGTGCCAGCAGCCTCGGGACTAAGTGGTATTTT. Amino acids: CASSLGTKWYF.